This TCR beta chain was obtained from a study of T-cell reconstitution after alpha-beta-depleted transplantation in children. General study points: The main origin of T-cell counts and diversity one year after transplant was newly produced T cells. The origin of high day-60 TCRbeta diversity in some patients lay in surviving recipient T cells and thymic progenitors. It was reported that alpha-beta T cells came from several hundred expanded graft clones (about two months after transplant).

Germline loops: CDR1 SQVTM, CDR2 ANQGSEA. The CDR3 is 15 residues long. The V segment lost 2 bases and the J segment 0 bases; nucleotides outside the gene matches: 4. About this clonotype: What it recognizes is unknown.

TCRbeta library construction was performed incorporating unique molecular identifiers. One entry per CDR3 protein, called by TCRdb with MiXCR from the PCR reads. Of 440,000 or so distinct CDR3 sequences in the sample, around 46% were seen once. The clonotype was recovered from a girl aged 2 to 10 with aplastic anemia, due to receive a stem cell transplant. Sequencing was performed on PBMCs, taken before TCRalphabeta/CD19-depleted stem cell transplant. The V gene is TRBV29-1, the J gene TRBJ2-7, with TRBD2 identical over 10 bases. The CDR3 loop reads CSVEFTSGASYEQYF. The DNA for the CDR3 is TGCAGCGTTGAATTTACTAGCGGGGCCTCCTACGAGCAGTACTTC.